This T cell receptor (beta chain) was profiled in a study of T cells after posttransplantation cyclophosphamide. Findings and limits, study-wide: After PTCy, TRB diversity resembled that of CNI/methotrexate controls.

This clone was recorded at least ten times. Antigen unknown. CDR3 size: 17 residues. From germline, CDR1 is LNHDA and CDR2 SQIVND (reference sequence). With V trimmed by 4 bases and J by 3 bases, 15 bases remained unmatched. A marrow graft followed busulfan-fludarabine conditioning, with cyclophosphamide on days +3 and +4. The method was immunoSEQ multiplex PCR; TCRdb's version includes in-frame clones alone and lacks a portion of them. Found here are 10,000 to 13,000 clones, no singletons; the ten largest cover approximately 14%. The sample in question was PBMCs, obtained after allogeneic stem cell transplant with posttransplant cyclophosphamide. This rearrangement joins TRBV19 to TRBJ2-7, with TRBD1 identical over 7 bases. The sequence was collected from a female patient aged 35 to 55 who received an allogeneic stem cell transplant from a related donor, was CMV-positive, and had no GVHD. The T cells may partly be graft donor cells. For the CDR3, the DNA is TGTGCCAGTAGTACCAACCCAGGACAGGCCGGGGACTACGAGCAGTACTTC. Protein: CASSTNPGQAGDYEQYF.